This record looks at one TCR beta chain sequence and its context. The entry originates in a study of long-term antiretroviral therapy in people with HIV. Assay version v3.0 of immunoSEQ was used, and it was run at survey level. TCRdb's table, derived via immunoSEQ multiplex PCR, lists solely in-frame clones and lacks some. The sample lists about 21,000 clones, around 69% occurring once. This sequence was found in a woman aged 40 to 50 with HIV. The source material was unsorted PBMCs, sampled roughly 21 months before starting antiretroviral therapy.

CDR3: CAWSVVNTGELFF. The CDR3, as DNA: TGTGCCTGGAGTGTCGTGAACACCGGGGAGCTGTTTTTT. The V gene is TRBV30, the J gene TRBJ2-2; D unresolved. The CDR3 extends over 13 amino acids. Trimming removed 0 bases at V and 1 base at J, with 3 bases between. The germline CDR1 and CDR2 sequences are GTSNPN and SVGIG (reference sequence).